This T cell receptor beta chain appears in the sequencing data of a study of T cells in Graves' hyperthyroidism and ophthalmopathy. Study-wide findings and caveats: By a 13 V-J model, ophthalmopathy was set apart from stable hyperthyroidism. Ophthalmopathy, which appeared later, was predicted by the model a median roughly 6.5 months before onset.

Germline V gene lookup returns CDR1 MGHRA and CDR2 YSYEKL. V lost 4 bases to trimming and J lost 6 bases; unmatched junction nucleotides: 7. The CDR3 length is 14 residues. From RNA transcripts, TCR beta CDR3 regions were amplified. With the HTBI primer set, the TCR CDR3 went through a first round of RT-PCR. From the multiplex PCR reads, TCRdb called clonotypes with MiXCR, one entry per CDR3 protein. The repertoire holds 40,000 to 55,000 distinct CDR3 sequences, with around 45% as singletons. Stability of Graves' hyperthyroidism was defined as absent ophthalmopathy progression within 18 months. Recently diagnosed hyperthyroidism of less than 2 months' duration affected patients aged 18 to 65. Remarks on this clonotype: Its cognate antigen is unknown.

The V and J genes are TRBV4-1 and TRBJ1-1, with TRBD1 matching over 8 bases. Sequencing used peripheral blood or thyroid tissue (not recorded which). The receptor was isolated from a woman aged 50 to 60 with Graves' hyperthyroidism. CDR3 residues: CASSLTGGRAEAFF. DNA for the CDR3: TGCGCCAGCAGCCTCACAGGGGGAAGGGCTGAAGCTTTCTTT.